These T cell receptor beta chains were read from a single sample in a study of PD-L1 blockade in urothelial cancer. The method was immunoSEQ multiplex PCR; TCRdb's version includes in-frame clones alone and lacks a portion of them. The sample lists roughly 50,000 clones; about three quarters were seen once. The starting material was PBMCs, obtained around atezolizumab (anti-PD-L1) treatment. These receptor sequences come from an older man with urothelial cancer. The CDR3 runs from the conserved cysteine through the conserved F or W. D genes are given only for firm matches. Expanded clones get a size class; other rows say once, few or many, or leave the size out.

TRBJ1-1	TRBD1	NA	TRBV19	CASSVTGTVEAFF	TGTGCCAGTAGTGTGACCGGGACAGTTGAAGCTTTCTTT
TRBJ2-3	TRBD2	NA	TRBV7-2	CASSSAVGSGRAATQYF	TGTGCCAGCAGCTCCGCCGTAGGTAGCGGGAGGGCCGCTACGCAGTATTTT
TRBJ2-1	NA	NA	TRBV6-6	CASSYGSGQYNEQFF	TGTGCCAGCAGTTACGGGTCAGGACAATACAATGAGCAGTTCTTC
TRBJ2-2	TRBD2	NA	TRBV7-3	CASRLAASNTGELFF	TGTGCCAGCAGACTAGCGGCCTCGAACACCGGGGAGCTGTTTTTT
TRBJ2-7	NA	NA	TRBV9	CASSVGGATYEQYF	TGTGCCAGCAGCGTGGGGGGGGCAACCTACGAGCAGTACTTC
TRBJ1-6	NA	NA	TRBV7-9	CASSLARGGLNSPLHF	TGTGCCAGCAGCTTAGCGAGGGGAGGGCTCAATTCACCCCTCCACTTT
TRBJ2-1	NA	once	TRBV4-3	CASSRGGGGGANEQFF	TGCGCCAGCAGCCGCGGGGGCGGTGGGGGGGCCAATGAGCAGTTCTTC
TRBJ2-3	NA	NA	TRBV5-5	CASSLIQISTDTQYF	TGTGCCAGCAGCTTGATACAGATTAGCACAGATACGCAGTATTTT
TRBJ2-1	TRBD2	NA	TRBV6-6	CASSAQLAGMGNEQFF	TGTGCCAGCAGTGCGCAACTAGCGGGGATGGGCAATGAGCAGTTCTTC
TRBJ2-3	TRBD2	NA	TRBV7-3	CASSVAGVVDTQYF	TGTGCCAGCTCAGTAGCGGGAGTAGTCGATACGCAGTATTTT
TRBJ2-1	NA	NA	TRBV4-2	CASSQDGGNYNEQFF	TGTGCCAGCAGCCAAGATGGAGGGAACTACAATGAGCAGTTCTTC
TRBJ2-7	TRBD1	few	TRBV6-5	CASSYAAGGNEQYF	TGTGCCAGCAGTTACGCGGCAGGGGGTAACGAGCAGTACTTC